The subject of this entry is one T cell receptor beta chain. This clonotype was picked up a small number of times. There is no known antigen for this receptor. No base quality information exists; no much larger clone differs at one position. The sample comes from a study of T cells in Graves' hyperthyroidism and ophthalmopathy (dated by TCRdb to about 2019). Regarding the research as a whole: Peripheral blood was sampled at the time of initial diagnosis, prior to any treatment. A discovery cohort of 95 to 100 patients, 43 with Graves' ophthalmopathy and about 58 with stable Graves' hyperthyroidism, was used to find distinguishing TCR V-J signatures. Prospective prediction of ophthalmopathy was tested in an independent validation cohort consisting of some 20 hyperthyroidism patients and approximately 16 patients who later progressed to ophthalmopathy. The approximately 90 discovery patients were randomly split 7:3 into training and test sets. In addition, the study compared T-cell repertoires in thyroid tissue and in blood from six Graves' hyperthyroidism patients. Following sampling, methimazole starting at 30 mg daily was given to hyperthyroidism patients, and high-dose intravenous methylprednisolone was given to ophthalmopathy patients. According to the paper, TCR Vbeta CDR3 sequencing was carried out on about 140 peripheral blood samples, which came from some 41 ophthalmopathy, roughly 75 hyperthyroidism and approximately 17 progressor patients. What the work shows at the level of the full study, not this receptor alone: Sample size was not statistically predetermined, and investigators were not blinded to group allocation. During validation, the model predicted progression to ophthalmopathy a median of approximately 6.5 months ahead of onset, with just under 71% sensitivity and under 85% specificity. A 13 V-J signature model separated ophthalmopathy from stable hyperthyroidism, with approximately 87% sensitivity and around 84% specificity in cross-validation and 80%/75% in testing. Most expanded thyroid clonotypes (frequency above 0.001) were also detected in blood, suggesting blood repertoires may reflect thyroid immune responses.

Graves' hyperthyroidism was defined as stable when no progression to ophthalmopathy occurred over 18 months of follow-up. Hyperthyroidism patients were newly diagnosed, had a disease duration of under 2 months, and were aged 18 to 65 years. The study excluded patients with uncontrolled infections, other autoimmune diseases, pregnancy or lactation. Diagnoses relied on clinical symptoms, serum thyroxine and TRAb, thyroid ultrasound and orbital computed tomography. Ficoll-Paque density gradient centrifugation was used to isolate PBMCs from around 10 ml of fresh peripheral blood. Total RNA was extracted using Trizol reagent, and RNA quality was assessed on an Agilent 2100 Bioanalyzer. The TCR beta CDR3 regions were amplified from the RNA transcripts. The first round of RT-PCR for the TCR CDR3 was performed with the HTBI primer set and the Qiagen OneStep RT-PCR kit. The libraries were constructed in a second round of multiplex PCR and then size-selected and purified. Sequencing of the libraries was done on an Illumina HiSeq2000 using paired-end 100 bp reads. In the original analysis: SOAPnuke was used to process the raw data, with reads discarded if the reads contained adapters or uncalled bases, had a mean Phred below 15, or lacked an exact constant-primer or identifier match. COPE v1.2.5 was used to merge high-quality paired reads, and clonotypes were defined as unique nucleotide sequences. MiTCR v1.1 was used to align the clonotypes against IMGT TRBV, TRBD and TRBJ reference segments. The analysis included only V-J combinations with a frequency above 0.0001, which together covered around 99% of the repertoires. The TCS score was defined as F50 (clonal expansion) divided by E x V (chaos), with BLOSUM62-based TCRdist calculated between CDR3 peptides within each V-J. Welch's t-statistics and random forest reduced around 510 V-J features to some 14, which were used in a naive Bayes classifier (R e1071). TCRdb cleaned the public reads at Q25 with fastp, built clones with MiXCR and kept in-frame beta chains. CDR3 protein sequences are deduplicated, and each keeps its most common genes and DNA. Here the V and J calls rest on TCRdb's processing, not on the authors' analysis. The sample has about 520,000 distinct CDR3 sequences on record, 20% to 25% of them singletons. The ten largest account for approximately 25% of the sample.

The germline V gene provides CDR1 MDHEN and CDR2 SYDVKM. Including cysteine and phenylalanine, the CDR3 has 15 amino acids. Only CDR3 DNA remains: 45 bases, in frame from the first base. Deletion took 3 bases off V and 6 bases off J, with a span of 12 bases between the germline ends. Sequencing was done on a sample of blood. Rearrangement joined TRBV28 to TRBJ1-6; the D segment could be TRBD1, given 5 matching bases. The origin of this receptor is a man between 18 and 29 years old with Graves' hyperthyroidism. This receptor has the CDR3 CASSFGTVVNSPLHF. The DNA sequence reads TGTGCCAGCAGTTTCGGGACGGTTGTTAATTCACCCCTCCACTTT.